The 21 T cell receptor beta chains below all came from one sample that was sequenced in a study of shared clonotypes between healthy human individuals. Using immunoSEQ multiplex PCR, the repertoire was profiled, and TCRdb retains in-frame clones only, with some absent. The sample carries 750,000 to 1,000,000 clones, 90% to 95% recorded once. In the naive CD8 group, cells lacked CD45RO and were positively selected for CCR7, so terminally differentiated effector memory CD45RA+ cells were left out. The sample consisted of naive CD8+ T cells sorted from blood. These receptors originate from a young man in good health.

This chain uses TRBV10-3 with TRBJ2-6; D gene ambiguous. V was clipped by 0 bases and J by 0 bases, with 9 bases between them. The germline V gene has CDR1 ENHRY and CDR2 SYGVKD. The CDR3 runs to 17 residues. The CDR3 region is CAISESTGYSGANVLTF. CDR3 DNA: TGTGCCATCAGTGAGTCGACCGGATACTCTGGGGCCAACGTCCTGACTTTC.

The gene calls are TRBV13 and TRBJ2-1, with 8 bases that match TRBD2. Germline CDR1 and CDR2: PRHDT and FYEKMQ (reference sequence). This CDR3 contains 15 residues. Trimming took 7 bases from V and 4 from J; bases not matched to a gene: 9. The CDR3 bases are TGTGCCAGCATCCCAGAACTAGCGGAGTACAATGAGCAGTTCTTC. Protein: CASIPELAEYNEQFF.

Here the CDR3 DNA reads TGTGCCAGCTCCAAGATGGCAGATACGCAGTATTTT. This encodes CASSKMADTQYF. The rearrangement joins TRBV28 to TRBJ2-3, with D hard to call. There are 12 residues in the CDR3. Germline CDR1 and CDR2: MDHEN and SYDVKM. The V end lost 8 bases, the J end lost 4 bases, and 10 bases lay between the germline ends. Based on the CDR3 plus reference TRBV28 and TRBJ2-3, the full variable domain is DVKVTQSSRYLVKRTGEKVFLECVQDMDHENMFWYRQDPGLGLRLIYFSYDVKMKEKGDIPEGYSVSREKKERFSLILESASTNQTSMYLCASSKMADTQYFGPGTRLTVL.

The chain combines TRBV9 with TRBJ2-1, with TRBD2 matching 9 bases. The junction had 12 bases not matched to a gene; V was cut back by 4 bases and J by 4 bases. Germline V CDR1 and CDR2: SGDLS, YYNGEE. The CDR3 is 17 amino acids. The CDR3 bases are TGTGCCAGCAGCATTCTAGCGGGGCCCGATTTTTACAATGAGCAGTTCTTC. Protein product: CASSILAGPDFYNEQFF.

This CDR3 reads CAGELLSGNTIYF. The CDR3 region has the DNA TGTGCTGGAGAGCTTCTCTCTGGAAACACCATATATTTT. This sequence joins TRBV30 and TRBJ1-3; D unclear. Per the germline V gene, CDR1 is GTSNPN and CDR2 is SVGIG (reference sequence). This CDR3 region has 13 residues.

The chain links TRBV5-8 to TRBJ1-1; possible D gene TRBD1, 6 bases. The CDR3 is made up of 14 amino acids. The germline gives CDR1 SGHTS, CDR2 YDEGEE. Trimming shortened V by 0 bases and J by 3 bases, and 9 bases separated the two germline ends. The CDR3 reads CASSLVGGDTEAFF. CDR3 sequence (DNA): TGTGCCAGCAGCTTGGTAGGGGGGGACACTGAAGCTTTCTTT.

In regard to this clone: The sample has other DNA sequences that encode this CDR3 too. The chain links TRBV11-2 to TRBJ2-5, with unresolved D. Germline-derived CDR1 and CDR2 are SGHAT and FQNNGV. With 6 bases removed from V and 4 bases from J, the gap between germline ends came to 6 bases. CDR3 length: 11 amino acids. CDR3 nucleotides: TGTGCCAGCAGTCCTGGAGAGACCCAGTACTTC. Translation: CASSPGETQYF. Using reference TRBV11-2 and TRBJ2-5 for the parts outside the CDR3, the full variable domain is EAGVAQSPRYKIIEKRQSVAFWCNPISGHATLYWYQQILGQGPKLLIQFQNNGVVDDSQLPKDRFSAERLKGVDSTLKIQPAKLEDSAVYLCASSPGETQYFGPGTRLLVL.

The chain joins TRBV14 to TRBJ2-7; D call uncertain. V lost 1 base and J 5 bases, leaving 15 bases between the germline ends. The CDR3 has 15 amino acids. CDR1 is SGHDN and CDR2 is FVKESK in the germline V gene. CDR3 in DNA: TGTGCCAGCAGCCAAGGACCCCTGACCATGGACGAGCAGTACTTC. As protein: CASSQGPLTMDEQYF. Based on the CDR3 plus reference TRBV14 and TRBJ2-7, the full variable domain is EAGVTQFPSHSVIEKGQTVTLRCDPISGHDNLYWYRRVMGKEIKFLLHFVKESKQDESGMPNNRFLAERTGGTYSTLKVQPAELEDSGVYFCASSQGPLTMDEQYFGPGTRLTVT.

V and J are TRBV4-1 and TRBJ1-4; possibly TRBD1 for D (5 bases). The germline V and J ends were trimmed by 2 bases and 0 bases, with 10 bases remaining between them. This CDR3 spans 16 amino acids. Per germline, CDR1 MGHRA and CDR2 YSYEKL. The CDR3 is CASSQRDSTTNEKLFF. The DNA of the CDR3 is TGCGCCAGCAGCCAACGGGACTCAACAACTAATGAAAAACTGTTTTTT.

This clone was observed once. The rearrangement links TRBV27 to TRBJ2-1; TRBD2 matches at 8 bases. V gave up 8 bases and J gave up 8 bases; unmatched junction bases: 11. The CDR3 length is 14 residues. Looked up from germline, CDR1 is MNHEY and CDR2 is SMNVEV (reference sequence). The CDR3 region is CASATSGVYDEQFF. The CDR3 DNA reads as TGTGCCAGCGCCACTAGCGGAGTTTACGATGAGCAGTTCTTC.

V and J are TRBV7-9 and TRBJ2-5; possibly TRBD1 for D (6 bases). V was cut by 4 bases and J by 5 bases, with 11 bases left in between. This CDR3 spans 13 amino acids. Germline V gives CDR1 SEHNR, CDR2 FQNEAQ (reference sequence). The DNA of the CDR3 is TGTGCCAGCAGCTCCAGGGGAAGGGAGACCCAGTACTTC. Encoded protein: CASSSRGRETQYF.

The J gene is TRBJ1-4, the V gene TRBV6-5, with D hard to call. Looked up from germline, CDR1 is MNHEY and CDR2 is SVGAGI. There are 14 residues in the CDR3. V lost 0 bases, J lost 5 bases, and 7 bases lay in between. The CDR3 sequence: CASSYSSSNEKLFF. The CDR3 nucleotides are TGTGCCAGCAGTTACTCCAGCTCCAATGAAAAACTGTTTTTT.

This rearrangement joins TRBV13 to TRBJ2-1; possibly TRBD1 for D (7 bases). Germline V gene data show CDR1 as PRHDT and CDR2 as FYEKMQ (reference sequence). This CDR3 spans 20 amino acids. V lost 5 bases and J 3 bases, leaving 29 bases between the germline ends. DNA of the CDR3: TGTGCCAGCAGCCCTGATCTCATTTGGAGCAACAGGGGAGGCTACAATGAGCAGTTCTTC. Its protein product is CASSPDLIWSNRGGYNEQFF. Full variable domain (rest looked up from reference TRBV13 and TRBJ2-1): AAGVIQSPRHLIKEKRETATLKCYPIPRHDTVYWYQQGPGQDPQFLISFYEKMQSDKGSIPDRFSAQQFSDYHSELNMSSLELGDSALYFCASSPDLIWSNRGGYNEQFFGPGTRLTVL.

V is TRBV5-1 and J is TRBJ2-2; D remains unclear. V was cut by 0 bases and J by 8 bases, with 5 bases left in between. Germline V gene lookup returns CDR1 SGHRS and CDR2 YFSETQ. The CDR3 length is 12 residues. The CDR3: CASSLALGELFF. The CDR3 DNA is TGCGCCAGCAGCTTGGCTTTAGGGGAGCTGTTTTTT.

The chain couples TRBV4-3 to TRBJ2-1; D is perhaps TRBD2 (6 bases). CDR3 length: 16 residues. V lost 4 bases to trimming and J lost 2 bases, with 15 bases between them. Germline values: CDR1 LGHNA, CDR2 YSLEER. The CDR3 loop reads CASSPASDDAYNEQFF. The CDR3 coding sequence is TGCGCCAGCAGCCCAGCTAGCGACGACGCCTACAATGAGCAGTTCTTC.

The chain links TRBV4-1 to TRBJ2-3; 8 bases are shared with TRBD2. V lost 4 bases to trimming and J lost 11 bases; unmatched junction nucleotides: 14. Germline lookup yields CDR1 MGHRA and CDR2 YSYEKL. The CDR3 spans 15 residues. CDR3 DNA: TGCGCCAGCAGCCGCCTCAGCGGGAGCGTCCATGAGCAGTATTTT. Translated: CASSRLSGSVHEQYF.

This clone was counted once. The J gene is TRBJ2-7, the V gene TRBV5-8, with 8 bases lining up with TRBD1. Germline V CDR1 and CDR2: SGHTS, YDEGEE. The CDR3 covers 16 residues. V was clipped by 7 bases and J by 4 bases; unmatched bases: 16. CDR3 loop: CASSLEGTGYNYEQYF. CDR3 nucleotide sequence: TGTGCCAGCTCTCTTGAGGGGACAGGCTATAATTACGAGCAGTACTTC.

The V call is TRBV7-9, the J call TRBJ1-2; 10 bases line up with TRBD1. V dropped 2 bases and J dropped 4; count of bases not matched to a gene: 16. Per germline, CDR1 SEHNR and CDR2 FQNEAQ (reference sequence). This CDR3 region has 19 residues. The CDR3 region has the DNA TGTGCCAGCAGCTTAAGCGACCCGGGACAGGGGTTTCTTGGCTATGGCTACACCTTC. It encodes CASSLSDPGQGFLGYGYTF.

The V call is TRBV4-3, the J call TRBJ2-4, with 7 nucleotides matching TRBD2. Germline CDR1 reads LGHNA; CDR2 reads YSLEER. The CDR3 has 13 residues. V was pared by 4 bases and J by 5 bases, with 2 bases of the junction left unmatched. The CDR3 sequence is CASSPGLQNIQYF. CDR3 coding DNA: TGCGCCAGCAGCCCGGGACTACAAAACATTCAGTACTTC.

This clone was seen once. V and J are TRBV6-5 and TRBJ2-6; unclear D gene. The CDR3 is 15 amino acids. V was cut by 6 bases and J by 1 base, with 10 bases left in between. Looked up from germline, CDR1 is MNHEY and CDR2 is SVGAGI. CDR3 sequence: CASRPDISGANVLTF. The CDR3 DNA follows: TGTGCCAGCAGACCAGACATATCTGGGGCCAACGTCCTGACTTTC.

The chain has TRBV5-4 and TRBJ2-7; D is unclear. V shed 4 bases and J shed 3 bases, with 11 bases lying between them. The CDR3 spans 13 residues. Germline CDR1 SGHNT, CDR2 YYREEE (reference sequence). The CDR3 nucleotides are TGTGCCAGCAGCCCCGACAACCTCTACGAGCAGTACTTC. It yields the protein CASSPDNLYEQYF.